A selection of T cell receptor beta chains follows, all from one sample in a study of T cell responses to AZD1222 COVID-19 vaccine. Here immunoSEQ multiplex PCR was the method, and the copy in TCRdb shows in-frame clones only, minus some. Counted here are roughly 79,000 clones, around 90% occurring once; the ten biggest clones make up approximately 7%. The material sequenced was peripheral blood, taken on day 0 of MenACWY control vaccination. All receptors derive from an adult in good health. Both conserved end residues are part of each CDR3. The D gene is left open where the match is weak. A clone size is listed for some rows: how often the clone was seen (once, few, many), or a class if it is expanded.

TRBV6-5,-,TRBJ2-5,-,TGTGCCAGCTCTTTCAGGGGGGCCGCTGAGACCCAGTACTTC,CASSFRGAAETQYF
TRBV13,-,TRBJ2-5,-,TGTGCCAGCAGCTTAGGCCGAGATCCGACGTTTTCGGAGACCCAGTACTTC,CASSLGRDPTFSETQYF
TRBV19,-,TRBJ1-5,TRBD1,TGTGCCAGTAGTAGAAGGACAGGGTGGAGCAATCAGCCCCAGCATTTT,CASSRRTGWSNQPQHF
TRBV19,-,TRBJ2-2,-,TGTGCCAGTAGGGGATTAGTTCTGGCTGGGGAGCTGTTTTTT,CASRGLVLAGELFF
TRBV4-3,-,TRBJ1-1,TRBD1,TGCGCCAGCAGCCAAGATTCGATACAGGGGGGTGAAGCTTTCTTT,CASSQDSIQGGEAFF
TRBV19,-,TRBJ1-5,-,TGTGCCAGTAGTAAAGGGCGGAATCAGCCCCAGCATTTT,CASSKGRNQPQHF
TRBV28,-,TRBJ1-6,-,TGTGCCAGCAGTTTAGCCCCGGCGCTTTCCCTCCACTTT,CASSLAPALSLHF
TRBV9,-,TRBJ2-2,-,TGTGCCAGCAGCGCCTGGGAGGAGGTCGGGGAGCTGTTTTTT,CASSAWEEVGELFF
TRBV28,-,TRBJ2-1,-,TGTGCCAGCAGTTATCCGCTTGGCGGGGATTCGAATGAGCAGTTCTTC,CASSYPLGGDSNEQFF
TRBV10-1,-,TRBJ2-7,-,TGCGCCAGCAGTGGGCAGGCTAACTACGAGCAGTACTTC,CASSGQANYEQYF
TRBV9,-,TRBJ1-2,TRBD1,TGTGCCAGCAGCGTTGGGACAGGGGTTAACTATGGCTACACCTTC,CASSVGTGVNYGYTF
TRBV19,-,TRBJ2-1,-,TGTGCCAGTAGTCCCCACCGCCGGCGGATTGGGACCCCATTGCAGTTCTTC,CASSPHRRRIGTPLQFF
TRBV27,-,TRBJ1-4,-,TGTGCCAGCAGTTTTCTCCCGCGGCAGGAAAAACTGTTTTTT,CASSFLPRQEKLFF
TRBV19,few,TRBJ1-3,-,TGTGCCAGTAGTATCCCCGAGGGATGGTTCTCTGGAAACACCATATATTTT,CASSIPEGWFSGNTIYF
TRBV5-3,-,TRBJ1-2,-,TGTGCCAGAAGCTTCGTAACCGGGACATCCTCTAACTATGGCTACACCTTC,CARSFVTGTSSNYGYTF
TRBV5-8,once,TRBJ2-7,TRBD1,TGTGCCAGCAGGCTGACAGGGTGGGGGACCTACGAGCAGTACTTC,CASRLTGWGTYEQYF
TRBV19,-,TRBJ2-7,TRBD1,TGTGCCAGCAGCAAGGGACAGGGGGCTTCCTACGAGCAGTACTTC,CASSKGQGASYEQYF
TRBV4-3,-,TRBJ1-2,TRBD1,TGCGCCAGCAGCCTTACGACAGGGGATGGCTACACCTTC,CASSLTTGDGYTF
TRBV12-1,-,TRBJ2-7,-,TGTGCCAGCAGCATCTCCAGGGGAGGGACCTACGAGCAGTACTTC,CASSISRGGTYEQYF
TRBV7-9,-,TRBJ2-1,-,TGTGCCAGCAGCAAAGGGTTAAGTGAGCAGTTCTTC,CASSKGLSEQFF
TRBV29-1,-,TRBJ2-7,-,TGCAGCGTTGCACGGGACGGGCCCGAGCAGTACTTC,CSVARDGPEQYF
TRBV27,-,TRBJ1-2,-,TGTGCCAGCAGTTTAGCGGTGGGGGCGGGGGGCTACACCTTC,CASSLAVGAGGYTF
TRBV27,-,TRBJ2-1,TRBD1,TGTGCCAGCAGTTCCGGACAGGGGGGGAATGAGCAGTTCTTC,CASSSGQGGNEQFF
TRBV19,once,TRBJ2-1,TRBD1,TGTGCCAGTGGGCAGTCGACAGGGTCCTACAATGAGCAGTTCTTC,CASGQSTGSYNEQFF
TRBV7-8,-,TRBJ1-4,-,TGTGCCAGCAGCTCGGACAGCTTCTTTGAAAAACTGTTTTTT,CASSSDSFFEKLFF
TRBV6-5,-,TRBJ2-7,-,TGTGCCAGCAGATCGGACGGTGCCGAGCAGTACTTC,CASRSDGAEQYF
TRBV27,few,TRBJ2-7,TRBD1,TGTGCCAGCAGTTCACCGGGACAGGGATTGTTCGAGCAGTACTTC,CASSSPGQGLFEQYF
TRBV7-9,-,TRBJ1-1,-,TGTGCCAGCAGCAAGGGGACTGTTCCTGAAGCTTTCTTT,CASSKGTVPEAFF
TRBV7-9,once,TRBJ1-6,-,TGTGCCAGCAGCTTGCAAGGGAAGGGTTCACCCCTCCACTTT,CASSLQGKGSPLHF
TRBV7-6,-,TRBJ1-3,TRBD1,TGTGCCAGCAGCTTAGCGACAGGGGGAACTGGAAACACCATATATTTT,CASSLATGGTGNTIYF
TRBV19,-,TRBJ2-1,TRBD2,TGTGCCAGTAGCAGCCCGGGACTAGCGGGGAACAATGAGCAGTTCTTC,CASSSPGLAGNNEQFF
TRBV6-6,-,TRBJ1-2,TRBD1,TGTGCCAGCAGTTACCCCGTAGGGACAGACTATGGCTACACCTTC,CASSYPVGTDYGYTF
TRBV28,-,TRBJ1-2,-,TGTGCCACCCTACGGGGAGTTAACTATGGCTACACCTTC,CATLRGVNYGYTF
TRBV6-1,-,TRBJ2-3,-,TGTGCCAGCAGACCCGCAGCCGCAGATACGCAGTATTTT,CASRPAAADTQYF
TRBV27,-,TRBJ1-4,-,TGTGCCAGCAGTCCCACAAGGACAGAAACTAATGAAAAACTGTTTTTT,CASSPTRTETNEKLFF
TRBV19,once,TRBJ2-1,TRBD1,TGTGCCAGTAGTACCACCGGGACAGGGATCAATGAGCAGTTCTTC,CASSTTGTGINEQFF
TRBV2,-,TRBJ2-5,TRBD2,TGTGCCAGCAGTGTGGGGCTAGCGGGGGAGCAAGAGACCCAGTACTTC,CASSVGLAGEQETQYF
TRBV5-1,-,TRBJ2-3,-,TGCGCCAGCAGCTTGGTTGGAGATACGCAGTATTTT,CASSLVGDTQYF
TRBV7-6,-,TRBJ1-2,-,TGTGCCAGCAGCCTAGCTGGGGGCACCTACGGCTACACCTTC,CASSLAGGTYGYTF
TRBV5-4,-,TRBJ2-7,-,TGTGCCAGCAGCCGAGAACAGGGTTACTCCTACGAGCAGTACTTC,CASSREQGYSYEQYF
TRBV23-1,-,TRBJ1-5,-,TGCGCCAGCAGTCAAACCCCGCTGTCTAGAGGAGGGTATAGCAATCAGCCCCAGCATTTT,CASSQTPLSRGGYSNQPQHF
TRBV6-5,-,TRBJ2-3,TRBD2,TGTGCCAGCAGTTACGAGACTAGCGGAGCAGATACGCAGTATTTT,CASSYETSGADTQYF
TRBV5-6,-,TRBJ2-3,TRBD1,TGTGCCAGCAGCCCTGGGACAGGGAGTTGGCCAGATACGCAGTATTTT,CASSPGTGSWPDTQYF
TRBV9,-,TRBJ1-3,TRBD1,TGTGCCAGCAGCATAACCTTACAGGGGGCAGGAAACACCATATATTTT,CASSITLQGAGNTIYF
TRBV9,-,TRBJ2-5,-,TGTGCCAGCAGCGTAGGGACAGCCCAAGAGACCCAGTACTTC,CASSVGTAQETQYF
TRBV19,-,TRBJ1-3,TRBD1,TGTGCCAGTAGTATATTGGGACAGGGGAATCAAAACACCATATATTTT,CASSILGQGNQNTIYF
TRBV27,-,TRBJ2-5,TRBD2,TGTGCCAGCAGTCGGGCGGGAGAAGAGACCCAGTACTTC,CASSRAGEETQYF
TRBV10-1,-,TRBJ1-5,TRBD1,TGCGCCAGAGGGACAGATTTTAGCAATCAGCCCCAGCATTTT,CARGTDFSNQPQHF
TRBV7-9,-,TRBJ1-5,TRBD1,TGTGCCAGCACCAGGGGGGAGTATCAGCCCCAGCATTTT,CASTRGEYQPQHF
TRBV19,-,TRBJ2-1,TRBD2,TGTGCCAGCCGACTAGCGACCTACAATGAGCAGTTCTTC,CASRLATYNEQFF
TRBV6-6,few,TRBJ2-2,-,TGTGCCAGCAGTTACTCAGGCGGGGAGCTGTTTTTT,CASSYSGGELFF
TRBV6-4,many,TRBJ2-1,-,TGTGCCAGCAGTGGCTCGGATTACAATGAGCAGTTCTTC,CASSGSDYNEQFF
TRBV19,-,TRBJ2-3,TRBD2,TGTGCCAGTAGGTCCGGGACTAGCGGGCCAGGTACGCAGTATTTT,CASRSGTSGPGTQYF
TRBV10-2,-,TRBJ1-4,TRBD1,TGCGCCAGCAGGGCCGGGACAGGGGATGAAAAACTGTTTTTT,CASRAGTGDEKLFF
TRBV7-2,-,TRBJ2-1,TRBD1,TGTGCCAGCAGCTTAGTCTCGGGACAGGGGGCTAATGAGCAGTTCTTC,CASSLVSGQGANEQFF